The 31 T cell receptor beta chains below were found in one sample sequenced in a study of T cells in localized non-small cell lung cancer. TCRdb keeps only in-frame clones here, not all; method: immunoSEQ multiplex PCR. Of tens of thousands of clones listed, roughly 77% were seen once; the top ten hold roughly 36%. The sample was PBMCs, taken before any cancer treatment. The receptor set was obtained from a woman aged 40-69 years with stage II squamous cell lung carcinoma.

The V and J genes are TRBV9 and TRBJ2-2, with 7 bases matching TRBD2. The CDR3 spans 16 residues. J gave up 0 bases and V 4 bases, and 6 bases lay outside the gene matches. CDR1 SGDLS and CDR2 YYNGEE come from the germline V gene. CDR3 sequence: CASSQGEGTNTGELFF. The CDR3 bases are TGTGCCAGCAGCCAAGGGGAGGGGACGAACACCGGGGAGCTGTTTTTT.

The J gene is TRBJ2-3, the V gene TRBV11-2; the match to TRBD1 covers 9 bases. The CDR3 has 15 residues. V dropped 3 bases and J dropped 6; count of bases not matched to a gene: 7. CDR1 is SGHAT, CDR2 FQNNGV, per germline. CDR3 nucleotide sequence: TGTGCCAGCAGCTTCCGGGACAGGGAGGGGGATACGCAGTATTTT. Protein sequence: CASSFRDREGDTQYF.

The CDR3, as DNA: TGTGCCAGCAAGCTAGCGGGAATTAATGAGCAGTTCTTC. Its protein is CASKLAGINEQFF. The rearrangement joins TRBV6-5 to TRBJ2-1, with TRBD2 identical over 9 bases. Looked up from germline, CDR1 is MNHEY and CDR2 is SVGAGI. CDR3 length: 13 amino acids. J lost 7 bases, V lost 7 bases, and 5 bases had no gene match.

CDR3 loop: CASSLEPTGGDEKLFF. DNA of the CDR3: TGCGCCAGCAGCTTGGAACCGACAGGGGGAGATGAAAAACTGTTTTTT. The chain links TRBV5-1 to TRBJ1-4; TRBD1 aligns across 9 bases. Germline V gene sequence: CDR1 SGHRS, CDR2 YFSETQ. The ends lost 0 bases at V and 6 bases at J; junction bases unmatched: 6. The length of the CDR3 is 16 residues.

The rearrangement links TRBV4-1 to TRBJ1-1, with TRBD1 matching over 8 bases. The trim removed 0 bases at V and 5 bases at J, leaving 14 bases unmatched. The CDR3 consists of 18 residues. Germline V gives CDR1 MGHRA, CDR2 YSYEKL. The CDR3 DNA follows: TGCGCCAGCAGCCAAGAAACCGACAGGGGCCGTGGAGAGACTGAAGCTTTCTTT. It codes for CASSQETDRGRGETEAFF.

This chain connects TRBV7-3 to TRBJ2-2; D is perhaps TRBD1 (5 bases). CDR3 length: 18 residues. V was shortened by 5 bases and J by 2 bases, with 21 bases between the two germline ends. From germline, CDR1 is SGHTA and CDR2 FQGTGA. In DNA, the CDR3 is TGTGCCAGCAGCGCACGGAGTGACTGGGGCCCTAACACCGGGGAGCTGTTTTTT. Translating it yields CASSARSDWGPNTGELFF.

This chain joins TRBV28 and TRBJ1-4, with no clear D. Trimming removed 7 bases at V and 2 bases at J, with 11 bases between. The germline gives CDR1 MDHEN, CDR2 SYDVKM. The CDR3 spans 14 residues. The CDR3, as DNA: TGTGCCAGCAAGAGACGGAGGACTAATGAAAAACTGTTTTTT. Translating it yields CASKRRRTNEKLFF.

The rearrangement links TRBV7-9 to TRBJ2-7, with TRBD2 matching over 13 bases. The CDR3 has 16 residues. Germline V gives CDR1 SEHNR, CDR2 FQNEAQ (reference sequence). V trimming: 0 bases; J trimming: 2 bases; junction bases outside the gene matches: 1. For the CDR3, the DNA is TGTGCCAGCAGCTTAGCAGGACTAGCGGGAGCCTACGAGCAGTACTTC. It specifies CASSLAGLAGAYEQYF.

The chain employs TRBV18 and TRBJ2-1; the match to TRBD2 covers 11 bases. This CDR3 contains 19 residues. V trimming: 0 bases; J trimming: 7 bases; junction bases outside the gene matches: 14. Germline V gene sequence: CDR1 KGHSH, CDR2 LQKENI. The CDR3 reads CASSPPRGVAGGAANEQFF. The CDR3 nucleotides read TGTGCCAGCTCACCACCTCGGGGAGTAGCGGGAGGGGCCGCGAATGAGCAGTTCTTC.

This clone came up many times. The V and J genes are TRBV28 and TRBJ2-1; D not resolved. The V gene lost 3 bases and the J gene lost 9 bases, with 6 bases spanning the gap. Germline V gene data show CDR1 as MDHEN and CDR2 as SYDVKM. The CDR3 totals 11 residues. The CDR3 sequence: CASSFQVEQFF. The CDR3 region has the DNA TGTGCCAGCAGTTTTCAGGTTGAGCAGTTCTTC.

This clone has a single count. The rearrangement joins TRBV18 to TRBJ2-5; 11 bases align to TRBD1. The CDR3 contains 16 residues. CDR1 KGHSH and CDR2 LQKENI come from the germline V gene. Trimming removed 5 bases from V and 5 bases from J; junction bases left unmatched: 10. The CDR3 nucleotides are TGTGCCAGCTCATCATCGCCCGGGACAGGGGGGGAGACCCAGTACTTC. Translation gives CASSSSPGTGGETQYF.

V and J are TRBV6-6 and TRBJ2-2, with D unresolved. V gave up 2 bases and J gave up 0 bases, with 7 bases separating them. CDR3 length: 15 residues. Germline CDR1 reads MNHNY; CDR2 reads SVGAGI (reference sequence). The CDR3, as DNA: TGTGCCAGCAGTTACGGGCCGGCGAACACCGGGGAGCTGTTTTTT. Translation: CASSYGPANTGELFF.

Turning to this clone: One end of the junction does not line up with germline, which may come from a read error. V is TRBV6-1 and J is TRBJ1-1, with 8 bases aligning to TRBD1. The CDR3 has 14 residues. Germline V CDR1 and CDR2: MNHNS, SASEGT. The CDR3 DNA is TGTGCCAGCAGGAGTGGACAGGGAAACACCGAAGCTTTCTTT. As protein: CASRSGQGNTEAFF.

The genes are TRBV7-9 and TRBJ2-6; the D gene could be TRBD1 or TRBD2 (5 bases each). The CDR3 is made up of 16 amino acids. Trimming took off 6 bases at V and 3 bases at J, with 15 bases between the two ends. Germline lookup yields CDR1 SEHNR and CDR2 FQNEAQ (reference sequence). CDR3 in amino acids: CASRPYAGSGANVLTF. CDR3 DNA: TGTGCCAGCAGGCCTTACGCAGGGAGTGGGGCCAACGTCCTGACTTTC.

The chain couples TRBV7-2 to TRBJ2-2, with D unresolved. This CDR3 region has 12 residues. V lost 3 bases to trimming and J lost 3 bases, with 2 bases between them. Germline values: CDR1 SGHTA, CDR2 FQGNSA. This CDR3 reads CASSLDTGELFF. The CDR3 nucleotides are TGTGCCAGCAGCTTGGACACCGGGGAGCTGTTTTTT. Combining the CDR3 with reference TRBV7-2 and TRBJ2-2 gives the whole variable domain GAGVSQSPSNKVTEKGKDVELRCDPISGHTALYWYRQSLGQGLEFLIYFQGNSAPDKSGLPSDRFSAERTGGSVSTLTIQRTQQEDSAVYLCASSLDTGELFFGEGSRLTVL.

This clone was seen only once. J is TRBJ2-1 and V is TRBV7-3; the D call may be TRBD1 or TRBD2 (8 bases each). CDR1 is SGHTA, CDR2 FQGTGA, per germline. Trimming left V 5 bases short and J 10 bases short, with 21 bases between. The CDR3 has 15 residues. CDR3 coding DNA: TGTGCCAGCAGCCCACGCAATAGCGGGACAGGCGAGCAGTTCTTC. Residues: CASSPRNSGTGEQFF.

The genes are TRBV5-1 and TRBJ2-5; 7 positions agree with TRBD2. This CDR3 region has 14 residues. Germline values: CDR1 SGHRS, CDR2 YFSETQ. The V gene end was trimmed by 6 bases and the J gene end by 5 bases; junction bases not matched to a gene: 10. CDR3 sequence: CASMGGRGAETQYF. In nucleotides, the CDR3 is TGCGCCAGCATGGGCGGGAGAGGAGCGGAGACCCAGTACTTC.

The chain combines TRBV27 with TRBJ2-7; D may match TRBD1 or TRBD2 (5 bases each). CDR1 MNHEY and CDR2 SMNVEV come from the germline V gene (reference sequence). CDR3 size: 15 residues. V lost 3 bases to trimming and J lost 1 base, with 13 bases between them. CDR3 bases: TGTGCCAGCAGTTTTGGACACCCGGGATCCTACGAGCAGTACTTC. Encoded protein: CASSFGHPGSYEQYF.

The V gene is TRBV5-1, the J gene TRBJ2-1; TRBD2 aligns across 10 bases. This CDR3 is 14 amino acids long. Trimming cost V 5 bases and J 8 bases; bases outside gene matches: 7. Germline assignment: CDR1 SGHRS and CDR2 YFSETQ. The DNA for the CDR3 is TGCGCCAGCAGAGTGGCTAGCGGGGGCGATGAGCAGTTCTTC. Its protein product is CASRVASGGDEQFF.

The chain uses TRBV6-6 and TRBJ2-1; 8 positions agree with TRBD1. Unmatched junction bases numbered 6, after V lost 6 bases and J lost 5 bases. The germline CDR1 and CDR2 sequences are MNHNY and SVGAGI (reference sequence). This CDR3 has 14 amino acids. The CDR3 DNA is TGTGCCAGCAGCCCAGGGGGCGGGAACAATGAGCAGTTCTTC. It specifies CASSPGGGNNEQFF.

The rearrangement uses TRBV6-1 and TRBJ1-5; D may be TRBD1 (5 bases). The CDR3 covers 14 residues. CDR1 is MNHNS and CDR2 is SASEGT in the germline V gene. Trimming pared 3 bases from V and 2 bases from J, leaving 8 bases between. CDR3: CASSDGGGNQPQHF. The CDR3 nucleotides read TGTGCCAGCAGTGATGGGGGAGGCAATCAGCCCCAGCATTTT.

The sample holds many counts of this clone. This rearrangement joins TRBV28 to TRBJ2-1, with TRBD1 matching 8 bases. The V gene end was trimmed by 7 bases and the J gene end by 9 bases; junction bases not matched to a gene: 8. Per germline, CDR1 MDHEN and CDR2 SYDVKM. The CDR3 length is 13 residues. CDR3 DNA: TGTGCCAGCACCAAGGACAGGGCTGGTGAGCAGTTCTTC. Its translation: CASTKDRAGEQFF.

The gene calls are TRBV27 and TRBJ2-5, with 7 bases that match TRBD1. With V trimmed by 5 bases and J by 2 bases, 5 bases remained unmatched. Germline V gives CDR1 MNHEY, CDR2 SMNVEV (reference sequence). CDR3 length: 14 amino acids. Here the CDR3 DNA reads TGTGCCAGCAGTCATCGACAGGGACAAGAGACCCAGTACTTC. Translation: CASSHRQGQETQYF.

The CDR3 bases are TGTGCCAGCACCCTAGAGGACGGCTACGAGCAGTACGTC. Translation: CASTLEDGYEQYV. V is TRBV5-5 and J is TRBJ2-7, with D hard to call. The CDR3 loop spans 13 amino acids. Germline assignment: CDR1 SGHKS and CDR2 YYEKEE (reference sequence). The V and J ends lost 6 bases and 3 bases respectively, with 13 bases between them.

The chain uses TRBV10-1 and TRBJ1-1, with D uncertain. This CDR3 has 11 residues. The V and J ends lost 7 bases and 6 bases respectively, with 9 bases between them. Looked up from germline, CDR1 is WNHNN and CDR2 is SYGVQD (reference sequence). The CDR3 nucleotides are TGCGCCAGCACGCCGTCGGCTGAAGCTTTCTTT. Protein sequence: CASTPSAEAFF.

Written as DNA, the CDR3 is TGCAGCGTTGAGGTCACCGGGGAGCTGTTTTTT. Protein: CSVEVTGELFF. The chain recombines TRBV29-1 with TRBJ2-2; no clear D. V was trimmed by 3 bases and J by 4 bases, leaving 3 bases between them. The CDR3 has 11 residues. Germline V gene sequence: CDR1 SQVTM, CDR2 ANQGSEA.

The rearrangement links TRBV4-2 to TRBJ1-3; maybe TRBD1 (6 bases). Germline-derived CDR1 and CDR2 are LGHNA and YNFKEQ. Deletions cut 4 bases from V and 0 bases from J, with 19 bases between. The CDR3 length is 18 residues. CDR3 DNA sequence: TGTGCCAGCAGCCTTAAGGGGGACTCTCTTAGCTCTGGAAACACCATATATTTT. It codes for CASSLKGDSLSSGNTIYF.

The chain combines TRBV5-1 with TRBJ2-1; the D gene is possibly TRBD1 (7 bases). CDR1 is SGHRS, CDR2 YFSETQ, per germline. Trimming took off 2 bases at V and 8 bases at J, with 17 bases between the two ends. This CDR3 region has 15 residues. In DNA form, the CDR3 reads TGCGCCAGCAGCTTCGGTGGCAGGGGGGAGGATGAGCAGTTCTTC. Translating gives CASSFGGRGEDEQFF.

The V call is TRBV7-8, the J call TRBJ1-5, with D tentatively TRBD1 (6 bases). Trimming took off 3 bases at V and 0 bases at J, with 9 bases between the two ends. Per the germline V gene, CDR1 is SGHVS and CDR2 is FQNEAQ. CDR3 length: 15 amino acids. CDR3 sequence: CASSLDSYSNQPQHF. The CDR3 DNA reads TGTGCCAGCAGCTTGGACAGCTATAGCAATCAGCCCCAGCATTTT.

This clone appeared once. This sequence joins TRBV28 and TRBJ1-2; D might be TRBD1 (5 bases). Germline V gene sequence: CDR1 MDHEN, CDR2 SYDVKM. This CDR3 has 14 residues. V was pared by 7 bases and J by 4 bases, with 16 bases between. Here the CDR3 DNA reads TGTGCCAGCACCCCCACGGGACCTAGCTATGGCTACACCTTC. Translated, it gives CASTPTGPSYGYTF.

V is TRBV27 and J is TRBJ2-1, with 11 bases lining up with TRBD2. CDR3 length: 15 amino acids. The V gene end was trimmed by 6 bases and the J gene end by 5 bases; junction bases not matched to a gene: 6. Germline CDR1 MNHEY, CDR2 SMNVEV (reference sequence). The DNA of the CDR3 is TGTGCCAGCAGCCTTAGCGGGGGGGCCCACAATGAGCAGTTCTTC. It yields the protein CASSLSGGAHNEQFF.